Presented here are 32 T cell receptor beta chains from one specimen sequenced in a study of blood T cell repertoires in COVID-19. TCRdb's copy holds only in-frame clones and misses some; the assay was immunoSEQ multiplex PCR. The table records fewer than 130,000 clones, roughly four fifths of them present only once. The sequencing sample was made of peripheral blood. Receptor source: a woman in her sixties or seventies with acute or convalescent COVID-19.

The J gene is TRBJ2-1, the V gene TRBV15, with 9 bases aligning to TRBD1. Germline CDR1 is LNHNV and CDR2 is YYDKDF (reference sequence). Trimming cost V 0 bases and J 6 bases; bases outside gene matches: 9. This CDR3 contains 17 residues. Written as DNA, the CDR3 is TGTGCCACCAGCAGAGAGTCGGGGACAGGGTTTATCAATGAGCAGTTCTTC. This gives the protein CATSRESGTGFINEQFF.

This chain connects TRBV27 to TRBJ1-1; TRBD1 matches at 7 bases. V was clipped by 6 bases and J by 1 base; unmatched bases: 2. This CDR3 comprises 13 residues. Germline CDR1 and CDR2: MNHEY and SMNVEV (reference sequence). CDR3 sequence (DNA): TGTGCCAGCAGACGGGACAGGAACACTGAAGCTTTCTTT. This gives the protein CASRRDRNTEAFF.

This chain connects TRBV28 to TRBJ1-2, with 11 bases matching TRBD1. Germline loops: CDR1 MDHEN, CDR2 SYDVKM. This CDR3 is built from 14 residues. V trimming: 4 bases; J trimming: 6 bases; junction bases outside the gene matches: 4. CDR3 amino acids: CASSSDRGHDGYTF. DNA of the CDR3: TGTGCCAGCAGTTCGGACAGGGGGCATGATGGCTACACCTTC.

The V gene is TRBV6-5, the J gene TRBJ1-2; D is undetermined. Germline CDR1 is MNHEY and CDR2 is SVGAGI. V dropped 2 bases and J dropped 4 bases, with 11 bases sitting between them. The length of the CDR3 is 14 residues. The CDR3 reads CASSYGISGYGYTF. In nucleotides, the CDR3 is TGTGCCAGCAGTTACGGTATCTCGGGCTATGGCTACACCTTC.

The CDR3 DNA reads TGTGCCATCAGTGAGGAGACAGGGGGTGGTGAAAAACTGTTTTTT. Its translation: CAISEETGGGEKLFF. The chain couples TRBV10-3 to TRBJ1-4, with 9 bases aligning to TRBD1. Per germline, CDR1 ENHRY and CDR2 SYGVKD. Trimming at V came to 2 bases and at J to 7 bases, leaving 5 bases not matched to a gene. CDR3 size: 15 residues.

The chain employs TRBV11-3 and TRBJ1-2, with D tentatively TRBD1 (6 bases). Germline assignment: CDR1 SGHNT and CDR2 YENEEA. Trimming took off 5 bases at V and 2 bases at J, with 9 bases between the two ends. The CDR3 is made up of 13 amino acids. CDR3 DNA: TGTGCCAGCAGCCCACAGGGAAACTATGGCTACACCTTC. This translates into CASSPQGNYGYTF.

The chain carries TRBV29-1 and TRBJ2-6; D possibly corresponds to TRBD1 (5 bases). This CDR3 has 14 amino acids. Trimming stripped 5 bases from V and 2 bases from J, with 10 bases between. Germline V gene lookup returns CDR1 SQVTM and CDR2 ANQGSEA. This chain's CDR3 is CSVKTVAGANVLTF. CDR3 coding DNA: TGCAGCGTTAAGACAGTCGCTGGGGCCAACGTCCTGACTTTC.

This chain joins TRBV5-4 and TRBJ1-5; 11 bases map to TRBD1. The CDR3 length is 15 residues. Germline assignment: CDR1 SGHNT and CDR2 YYREEE (reference sequence). V trimming: 4 bases; J trimming: 7 bases; junction bases outside the gene matches: 7. CDR3 coding DNA: TGTGCCAGCAGCGCCGGGACAGGGGGTTTGCAGCCCCAGCATTTT. Residues: CASSAGTGGLQPQHF. Complete variable domain (other parts from reference TRBV5-4 and TRBJ1-5): ETGVTQSPTHLIKTRGQQVTLRCSSQSGHNTVSWYQQALGQGPQFIFQYYREEENGRGNFPPRFSGLQFPNYSSELNVNALELDDSALYLCASSAGTGGLQPQHFGDGTRLSIL.

This chain connects TRBV7-6 to TRBJ2-1, with TRBD1 as a possible D gene (6 bases). The germline V gene encodes CDR1 SGHVS and CDR2 FNYEAQ. The CDR3 runs to 16 residues. V shed 5 bases and J shed 0 bases, with 14 bases lying between them. CDR3 sequence reads: CASSDTGTYSYNEQFF. In DNA, the CDR3 is TGTGCCAGCAGCGACACCGGGACATACTCCTACAATGAGCAGTTCTTC.

The chain has TRBV3-1 (or the pseudogene TRBV3-2) and TRBJ2-5; perhaps TRBD2 as D (7 bases). Trimming removed 8 bases from V and 4 bases from J, with 20 bases in between. The CDR3 extends over 15 amino acids. Germline loops: CDR1 LGHDT, CDR2 YNNKEL (reference sequence). As DNA, the CDR3 is TGTGCCAGCGAACCGATGGGGGGGGCCTTAGAGACCCAGTACTTC. Translating gives CASEPMGGALETQYF.

This clone was seen only once. The chain carries TRBV5-1 and TRBJ1-5, with D possibly being TRBD1 (5 bases). CDR3 length: 15 amino acids. Germline V gene data show CDR1 as SGHRS and CDR2 as YFSETQ. The V end was cut by 4 bases, the J end by 7 bases, with 18 bases between. The CDR3 reads CASSPTGLQAQPQHF. CDR3 coding DNA: TGCGCCAGCAGCCCCACCGGGCTACAGGCCCAGCCCCAGCATTTT.

In regard to this clone: The junction and the germline gene differ at one end; a read error may be behind it. The chain recombines TRBV11-2 with TRBJ1-1, with TRBD1 identical over 9 bases. Germline CDR1 reads SGHAT; CDR2 reads FQNNGV. The CDR3 is made up of 14 amino acids. The CDR3 DNA is TGTGCCAGCAGCATAGACAGGGGGGACACTGAAGCTTTCTTT. Translating it yields CASSIDRGDTEAFF.

The chain joins TRBV28 to TRBJ1-5; TRBD1 agrees at 9 bases. V shed 5 bases and J 5 bases; nucleotides not matched to a gene: 13. The CDR3 sequence is 17 residues long. Germline loops: CDR1 MDHEN, CDR2 SYDVKM. The CDR3 here is CASSPPAGTGFYQPQHF. The CDR3 nucleotides are TGTGCCAGCAGTCCCCCAGCCGGGACAGGGTTCTATCAGCCCCAGCATTTT.

This rearrangement joins TRBV5-4 to TRBJ2-7; D is perhaps TRBD2 (6 bases). Trimming cost V 3 bases and J 2 bases, with 15 bases left between them. The CDR3 is made up of 15 amino acids. Germline values: CDR1 SGHNT, CDR2 YYREEE (reference sequence). The CDR3 coding sequence is TGTGCCAGCAGCTCCCCGCGGGGACGGACCTACGAGCAGTACTTC. Translating gives CASSSPRGRTYEQYF.

The rearrangement uses TRBV7-3 and TRBJ1-1; 9 bases are a match to TRBD1. CDR3 length: 14 amino acids. Per germline, CDR1 SGHTA and CDR2 FQGTGA. Trimming at V came to 5 bases and at J to 5 bases, leaving 6 bases not matched to a gene. CDR3 in DNA: TGTGCCAGCAGCCCGGGACAGGGTTGGACTGAAGCTTTCTTT. Protein sequence: CASSPGQGWTEAFF.

The chain carries TRBV7-9 and TRBJ1-1, with 7 bases lining up with TRBD1. CDR3 length: 14 residues. Germline values: CDR1 SEHNR, CDR2 FQNEAQ (reference sequence). V was clipped by 1 base and J by 1 base; unmatched bases: 0. The CDR3 sequence is CASSLGTGNTEAFF. DNA of the CDR3: TGTGCCAGCAGCTTAGGGACAGGGAACACTGAAGCTTTCTTT. Supplemented by reference TRBV7-9 and TRBJ1-1, the full variable domain reads DTGVSQNPRHKITKRGQNVTFRCDPISEHNRLYWYRQTLGQGPEFLTYFQNEAQLEKSRLLSDRFSAERPKGSFSTLEIQRTEQGDSAMYLCASSLGTGNTEAFFGQGTRLTVV.

The table lists this clone with a few counts. The CDR3 DNA follows: TGCAGCGTTGGGGGGGGATATAATGAAAAACTGTTTTTT. Residues: CSVGGGYNEKLFF. The chain carries TRBV29-1 and TRBJ1-4; a possible D gene is TRBD1 (5 bases). CDR1 is SQVTM, CDR2 ANQGSEA, per germline. The CDR3 covers 13 residues. V dropped 4 bases and J dropped 4 bases, with 10 bases sitting between them.

The rearrangement uses TRBV7-7 and TRBJ2-1; 10 nucleotides agree with TRBD2. V trimming: 5 bases; J trimming: 3 bases; junction bases outside the gene matches: 4. The CDR3 loop spans 15 amino acids. Looked up from germline, CDR1 is SSHAT and CDR2 is FNYEAQ (reference sequence). The chain's CDR3 is CASSKGTSVYNEQFF. The DNA for the CDR3 is TGTGCCAGCAGCAAAGGGACTAGCGTCTACAATGAGCAGTTCTTC.

This chain joins TRBV5-1 and TRBJ2-5, with TRBD2 matching 9 bases. Germline V gene data show CDR1 as SGHRS and CDR2 as YFSETQ. Unmatched junction bases numbered 8, after V lost 10 bases and J lost 1 base. The CDR3 runs 14 residues. The CDR3 region has the DNA TGCGCCCGCCGCGGGGGGGGGCCCCAAGAGACCCAGTACTTC. This encodes CARRGGGPQETQYF.

J is TRBJ1-5 and V is TRBV6-6; 11 bases are a match to TRBD1. The CDR3 has 17 amino acids. After removal of 5 bases from V and 5 bases from J, the junction contained 11 bases not matched to a gene. Per germline, CDR1 MNHNY and CDR2 SVGAGI (reference sequence). This CDR3 is CASSLQSGTGGDQPQHF. The CDR3 DNA reads TGTGCCAGCAGTCTCCAAAGTGGGACAGGGGGGGATCAGCCCCAGCATTTT.

The chain couples TRBV5-1 to TRBJ2-7; D is undetermined. V shed 0 bases and J shed 0 bases, with 10 bases lying between them. The V gene's germline CDR1 is SGHRS and CDR2 YFSETQ. The CDR3 is 15 residues long. The CDR3 loop is CASSLALGSSYEQYF. The CDR3 DNA is TGCGCCAGCAGCTTGGCCCTAGGTAGCTCCTACGAGCAGTACTTC.

The V call is TRBV19, the J call TRBJ1-3, with D tentatively TRBD1 (6 bases). This CDR3 is built from 15 residues. CDR1 and CDR2 from the germline V gene are LNHDA and SQIVND (reference sequence). Trimming removed 6 bases from V and 2 bases from J, with 14 bases in between. The CDR3: CASSATGSPGNTIYF. The CDR3 DNA is TGTGCCAGTAGCGCGACAGGATCACCTGGAAACACCATATATTTT.

The V and J genes are TRBV19 and TRBJ1-2; 9 nucleotides align to TRBD1. The V and J ends lost 4 bases and 4 bases, in that order; junction bases with no gene match: 13. The V gene's germline CDR1 is LNHDA and CDR2 SQIVND (reference sequence). This CDR3 is 17 amino acids long. CDR3 sequence (DNA): TGTGCCAGTAGTAATTCGGGTCGCGGGACAGGGATCTATGGCTACACCTTC. This gives the protein CASSNSGRGTGIYGYTF.

This clone was found once. The rearrangement uses TRBV4-3 and TRBJ1-4; D perhaps matches TRBD1 (5 bases). The CDR3 sequence is 18 residues long. Trimming removed 5 bases from V and 5 bases from J, with 24 bases in between. The germline CDR1 and CDR2 sequences are LGHNA and YSLEER. The CDR3: CASSGRGSPDTKNEKLFF. Here the CDR3 DNA reads TGCGCCAGCAGCGGTAGGGGCAGCCCTGATACCAAGAATGAAAAACTGTTTTTT.

In its sample, this clone was seen a few times. The rearrangement joins TRBV29-1 to TRBJ1-2, with 10 positions matching TRBD1. V was clipped by 6 bases and J by 6 bases; unmatched bases: 13. Per the germline V gene, CDR1 is SQVTM and CDR2 is ANQGSEA. The CDR3 runs 15 residues. The CDR3 region is CSVAPGGQGRDGYTF. The CDR3 DNA reads TGCAGCGTCGCCCCCGGGGGACAGGGGAGGGATGGCTACACCTTC.

CDR3 residues: CASSTRLGPETQYF. DNA of the CDR3: TGTGCCAGCAGTACCCGTCTGGGGCCGGAGACCCAGTACTTC. The V and J genes are TRBV6-2 or TRBV6-3 and TRBJ2-5; TRBD1 might be the D (5 bases). V lost 5 bases and J lost 5, with 15 bases in between. The CDR3 runs 14 residues. Looked up from germline, CDR1 is MNHEY and CDR2 is SVGEGT.

The rearrangement joins TRBV6-2 or TRBV6-3 to TRBJ2-7; tentative D call: TRBD1 (6 bases). The CDR3 has 15 amino acids. Between the trimmed V and J ends, which lost 2 bases and 2 bases, there was a span of 13 bases. Germline CDR1 and CDR2: MNHEY and SVGEGT. In DNA, the CDR3 is TGTGCCAGCAGTTACGGAGTGCCAGGGGCCTACGAGCAGTACTTC. This sequence encodes CASSYGVPGAYEQYF.

The V gene is TRBV21-1, the J gene TRBJ1-2; the table names TRBD1, a call not compared with the DNA. TRBV21-1 is marked as a pseudogene. The CDR3 contains 13 residues. CDR3 region: CASTQDRDYGYTF. The CDR3 region has the DNA TGTGCCAGCACCCAAGACAGAGACTATGGCTACACCTTC.

This chain links TRBV28 with TRBJ1-1; TRBD1 matches 8 bases. Germline V gene data show CDR1 as MDHEN and CDR2 as SYDVKM. The junction had 8 bases not matched to a gene; V was cut back by 6 bases and J by 11 bases. This CDR3 has 12 amino acids. The CDR3 region is CASRAGQGGAFF. The CDR3 nucleotides are TGTGCCAGCAGGGCTGGACAGGGCGGGGCTTTCTTT.

The rearrangement uses TRBV5-1 and TRBJ1-1, with D perhaps matching TRBD1 (5 bases). This CDR3 has 15 amino acids. The V and J ends lost 0 bases and 5 bases respectively, with 14 bases between them. Looked up from germline, CDR1 is SGHRS and CDR2 is YFSETQ. The CDR3 nucleotides read TGCGCCAGCAGCTTGGTTTCAGGGCCAGGTACTGAAGCTTTCTTT. Translation: CASSLVSGPGTEAFF.

The genes are TRBV4-2 and TRBJ1-1; D not certain. Germline V gene lookup returns CDR1 LGHNA and CDR2 YNFKEQ. The CDR3 extends over 14 amino acids. V gave up 0 bases and J gave up 5 bases, with 10 bases separating them. The CDR3, as DNA: TGTGCCAGCAGCCAAGACCGTACTAGGACTGAAGCTTTCTTT. This gives the protein CASSQDRTRTEAFF.

The chain uses TRBV10-3 and TRBJ1-5; D unclear. Per germline, CDR1 ENHRY and CDR2 SYGVKD. This CDR3 region has 15 residues. V lost 0 bases, J lost 4 bases, and 10 bases lay in between. CDR3: CAISESGRNNQPQHF. The CDR3, as DNA: TGTGCCATCAGTGAGTCGGGCAGGAATAATCAGCCCCAGCATTTT.